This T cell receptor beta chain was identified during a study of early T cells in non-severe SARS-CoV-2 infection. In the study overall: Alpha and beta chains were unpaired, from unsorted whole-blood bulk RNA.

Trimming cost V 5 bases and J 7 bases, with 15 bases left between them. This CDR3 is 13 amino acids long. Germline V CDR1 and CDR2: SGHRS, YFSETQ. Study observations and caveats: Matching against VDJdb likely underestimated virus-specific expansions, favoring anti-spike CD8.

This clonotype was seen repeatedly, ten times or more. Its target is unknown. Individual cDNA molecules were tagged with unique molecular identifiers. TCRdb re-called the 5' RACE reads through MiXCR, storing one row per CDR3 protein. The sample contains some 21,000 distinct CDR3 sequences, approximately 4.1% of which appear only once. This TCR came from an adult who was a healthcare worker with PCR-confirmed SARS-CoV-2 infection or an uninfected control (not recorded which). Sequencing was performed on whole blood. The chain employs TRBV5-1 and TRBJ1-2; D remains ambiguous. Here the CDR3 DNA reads TGCGCCAGCAGGACTGTTGGCATATCTGGCTACACCTTC. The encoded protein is CASRTVGISGYTF. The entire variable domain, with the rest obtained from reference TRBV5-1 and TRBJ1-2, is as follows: KAGVTQTPRYLIKTRGQQVTLSCSPISGHRSVSWYQQTPGQGLQFLFEYFSETQRNKGNFPGRFSGRQFSNSRSEMNVSTLELGDSALYLCASRTVGISGYTFGSGTRLTVV.